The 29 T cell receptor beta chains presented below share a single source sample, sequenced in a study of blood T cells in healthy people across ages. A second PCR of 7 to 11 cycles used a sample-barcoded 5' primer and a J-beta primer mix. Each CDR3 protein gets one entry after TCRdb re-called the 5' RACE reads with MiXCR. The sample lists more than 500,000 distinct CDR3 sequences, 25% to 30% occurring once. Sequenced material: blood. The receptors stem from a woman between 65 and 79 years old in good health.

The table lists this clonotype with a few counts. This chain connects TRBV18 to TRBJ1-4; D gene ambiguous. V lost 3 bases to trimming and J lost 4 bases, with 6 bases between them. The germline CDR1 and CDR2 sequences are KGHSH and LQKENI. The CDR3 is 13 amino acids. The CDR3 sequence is CASSPWINEKLFF. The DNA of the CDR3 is TGTGCCAGCTCACCGTGGATTAATGAAAAACTGTTTTTT.

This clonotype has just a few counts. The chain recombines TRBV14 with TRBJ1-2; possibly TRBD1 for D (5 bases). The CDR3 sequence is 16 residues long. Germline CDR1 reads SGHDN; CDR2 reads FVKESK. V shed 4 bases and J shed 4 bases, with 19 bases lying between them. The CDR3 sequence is CASSLLGTISVYGYTF. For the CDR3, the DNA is TGTGCCAGCAGCCTTCTTGGGACGATAAGTGTCTATGGCTACACCTTC.

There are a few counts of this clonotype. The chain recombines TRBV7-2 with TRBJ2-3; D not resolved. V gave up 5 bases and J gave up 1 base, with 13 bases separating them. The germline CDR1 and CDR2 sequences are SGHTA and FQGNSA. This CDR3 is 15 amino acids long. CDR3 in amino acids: CASSGKRMGTDTQYF. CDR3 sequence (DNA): TGTGCCAGCAGCGGAAAGAGGATGGGCACAGATACGCAGTATTTT.

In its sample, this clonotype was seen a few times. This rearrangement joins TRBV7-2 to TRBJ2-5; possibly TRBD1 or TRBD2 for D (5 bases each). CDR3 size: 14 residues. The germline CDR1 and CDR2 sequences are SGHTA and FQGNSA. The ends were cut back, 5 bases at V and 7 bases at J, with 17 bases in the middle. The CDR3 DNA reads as TGTGCCAGCAGCCTCTACCGGGGCATTGGGACCCAGTACTTC. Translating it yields CASSLYRGIGTQYF. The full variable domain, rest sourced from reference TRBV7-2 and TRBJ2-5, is GAGVSQSPSNKVTEKGKDVELRCDPISGHTALYWYRQSLGQGLEFLIYFQGNSAPDKSGLPSDRFSAERTGGSVSTLTIQRTQQEDSAVYLCASSLYRGIGTQYFGPGTRLLVL.

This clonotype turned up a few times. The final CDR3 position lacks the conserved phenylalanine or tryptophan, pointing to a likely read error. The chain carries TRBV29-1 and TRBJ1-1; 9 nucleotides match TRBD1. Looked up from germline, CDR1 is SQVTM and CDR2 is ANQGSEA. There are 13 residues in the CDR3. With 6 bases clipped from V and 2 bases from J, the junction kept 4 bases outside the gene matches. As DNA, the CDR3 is TGCAGCGTCCCGGGACAGGGAAACACTGAAGCTTTCCTT. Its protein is CSVPGQGNTEAFL.

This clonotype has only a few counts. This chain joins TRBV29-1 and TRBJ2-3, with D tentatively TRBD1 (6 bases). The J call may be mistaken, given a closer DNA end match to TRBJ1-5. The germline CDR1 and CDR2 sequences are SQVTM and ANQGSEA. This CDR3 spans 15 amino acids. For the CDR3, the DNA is TGCAGCGTTAAAGGACAGACCTCTAGCACAGATACGCAGCATTTT. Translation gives CSVKGQTSSTDTQHF.

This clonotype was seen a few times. The CDR3 sequence is CSVVRLAGPANTGELFF. CDR3 bases: TGCAGCGTTGTAAGACTAGCGGGGCCCGCGAACACCGGGGAGCTGTTTTTT. This rearrangement joins TRBV29-1 to TRBJ2-2; 11 bases match TRBD2. The CDR3 is made up of 17 amino acids. Germline values: CDR1 SQVTM, CDR2 ANQGSEA. Trimming removed 4 bases from V and 0 bases from J; junction bases left unmatched: 7.

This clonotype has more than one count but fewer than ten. This CDR3 is CSARGPSGNTIYF. The CDR3 region has the DNA TGCAGTGCTAGGGGTCCTTCTGGAAACACCATATATTTT. The rearrangement joins TRBV20-1 to TRBJ1-3; no clear D gene. The germline gives CDR1 DFQATT, CDR2 SNEGSKA (reference sequence). V lost 3 bases to trimming and J lost 1 base, with 7 bases between them. The CDR3 length is 13 residues.

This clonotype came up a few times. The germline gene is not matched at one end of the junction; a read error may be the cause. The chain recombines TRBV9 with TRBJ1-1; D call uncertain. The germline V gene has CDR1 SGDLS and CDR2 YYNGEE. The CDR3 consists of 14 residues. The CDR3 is CVSSVGPLLTEAFF. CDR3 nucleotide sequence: TGTGTCAGCAGCGTAGGCCCGTTGTTAACTGAGGCTTTCTTT.

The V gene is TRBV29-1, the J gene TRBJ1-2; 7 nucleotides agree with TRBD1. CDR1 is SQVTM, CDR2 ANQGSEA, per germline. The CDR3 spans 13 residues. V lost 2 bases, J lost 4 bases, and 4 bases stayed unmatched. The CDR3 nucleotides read TGCAGCGTTGAAACAGGGGCACCCTATGGCTACACCTTC. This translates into CSVETGAPYGYTF.

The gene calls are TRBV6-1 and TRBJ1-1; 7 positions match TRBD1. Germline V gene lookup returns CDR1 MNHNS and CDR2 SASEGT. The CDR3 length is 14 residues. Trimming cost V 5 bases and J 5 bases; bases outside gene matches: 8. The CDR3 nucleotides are TGTGCCAGCAGTATGACAGGGTCCAAAACTGAAGCTTTCTTT. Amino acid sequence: CASSMTGSKTEAFF.

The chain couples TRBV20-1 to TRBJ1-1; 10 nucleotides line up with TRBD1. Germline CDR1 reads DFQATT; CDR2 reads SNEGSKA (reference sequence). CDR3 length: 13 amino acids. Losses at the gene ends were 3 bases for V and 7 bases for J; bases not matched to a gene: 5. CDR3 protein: CSASGGTGVEAFF. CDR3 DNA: TGCAGTGCTAGCGGGGGGACAGGGGTTGAAGCTTTCTTT.

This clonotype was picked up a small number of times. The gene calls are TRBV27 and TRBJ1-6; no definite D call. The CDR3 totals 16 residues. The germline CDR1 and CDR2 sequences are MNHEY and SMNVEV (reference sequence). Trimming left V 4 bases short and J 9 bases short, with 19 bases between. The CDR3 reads CASSSRYMSSGSPLHF. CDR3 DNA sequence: TGTGCCAGCAGTTCCAGATATATGTCTTCGGGTTCACCCCTCCACTTT.

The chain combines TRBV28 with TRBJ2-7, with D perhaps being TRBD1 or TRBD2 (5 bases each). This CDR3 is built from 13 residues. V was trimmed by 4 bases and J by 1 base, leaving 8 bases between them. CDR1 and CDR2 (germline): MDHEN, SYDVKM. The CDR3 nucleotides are TGTGCCAGCAGTTGGGACCGATCCTACGAGCAGTACTTC. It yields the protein CASSWDRSYEQYF.

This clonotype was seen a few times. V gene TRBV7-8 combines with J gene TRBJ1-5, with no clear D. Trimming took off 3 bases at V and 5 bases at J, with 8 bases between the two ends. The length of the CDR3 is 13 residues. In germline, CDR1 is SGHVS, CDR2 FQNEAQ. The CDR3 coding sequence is TGTGCCAGCAGCTTCCCAGACGATCAGCCCCAGCATTTT. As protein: CASSFPDDQPQHF.

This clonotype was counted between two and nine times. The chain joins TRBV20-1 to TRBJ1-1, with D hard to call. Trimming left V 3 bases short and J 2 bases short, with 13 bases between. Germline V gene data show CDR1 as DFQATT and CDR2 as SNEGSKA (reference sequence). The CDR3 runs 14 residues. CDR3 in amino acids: CSARGFGGNTEAFF. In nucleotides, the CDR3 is TGCAGTGCTAGGGGATTTGGAGGAAACACTGAAGCTTTCTTT.

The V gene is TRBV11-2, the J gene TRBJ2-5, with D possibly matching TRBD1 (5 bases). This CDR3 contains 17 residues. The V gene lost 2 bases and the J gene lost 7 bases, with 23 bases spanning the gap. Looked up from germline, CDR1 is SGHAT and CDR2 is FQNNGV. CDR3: CASSLLGAGARNGTQYF. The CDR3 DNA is TGTGCCAGCAGCTTATTAGGGGCAGGCGCCCGGAATGGGACCCAGTACTTC. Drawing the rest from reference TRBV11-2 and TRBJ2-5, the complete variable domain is EAGVAQSPRYKIIEKRQSVAFWCNPISGHATLYWYQQILGQGPKLLIQFQNNGVVDDSQLPKDRFSAERLKGVDSTLKIQPAKLEDSAVYLCASSLLGAGARNGTQYFGPGTRLLVL.

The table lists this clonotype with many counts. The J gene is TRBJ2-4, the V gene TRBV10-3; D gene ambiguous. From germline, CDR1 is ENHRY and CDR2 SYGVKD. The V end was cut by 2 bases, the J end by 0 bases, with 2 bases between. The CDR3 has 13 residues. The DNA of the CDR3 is TGTGCCATCAGTGAGGGAGCCAAAAACATTCAGTACTTC. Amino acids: CAISEGAKNIQYF.

In DNA form, the CDR3 reads TGTGCCAGCAGCTTACTGGGCCACCCAGGAAAACTGTTTTTT. It encodes CASSLLGHPGKLFF. The V and J genes are TRBV7-2 and TRBJ1-4; D gene uncertain. The CDR3 sequence is 14 residues long. Germline V gene sequence: CDR1 SGHTA, CDR2 FQGNSA. V lost 2 bases to trimming and J lost 10 bases, with 14 bases between them.

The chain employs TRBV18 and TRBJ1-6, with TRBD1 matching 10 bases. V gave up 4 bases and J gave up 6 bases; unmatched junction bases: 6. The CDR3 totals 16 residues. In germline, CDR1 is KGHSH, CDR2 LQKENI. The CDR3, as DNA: TGTGCCAGCTCACTTAAGACAGGGGGCTCTAATTCACCCCTCCACTTT. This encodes CASSLKTGGSNSPLHF.

The CDR3 DNA follows: TGTGCCAGCAGCCAATTGGGCAGGGTCAATGAGCAGTTCTTC. It is translated as CASSQLGRVNEQFF. V gene TRBV3-1 combines with J gene TRBJ2-1; TRBD1 might be the D (5 bases). Germline V gene sequence: CDR1 LGHDT, CDR2 YNNKEL (reference sequence). The length of the CDR3 is 14 residues. Trimming pared 2 bases from V and 6 bases from J, leaving 11 bases between.

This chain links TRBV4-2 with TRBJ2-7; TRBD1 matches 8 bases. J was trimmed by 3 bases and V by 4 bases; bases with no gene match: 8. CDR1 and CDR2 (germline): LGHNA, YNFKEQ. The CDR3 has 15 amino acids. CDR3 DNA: TGTGCCAGCAGCCTTCTCGGACAGGGATACTACGAGCAGTACTTC. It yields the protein CASSLLGQGYYEQYF.

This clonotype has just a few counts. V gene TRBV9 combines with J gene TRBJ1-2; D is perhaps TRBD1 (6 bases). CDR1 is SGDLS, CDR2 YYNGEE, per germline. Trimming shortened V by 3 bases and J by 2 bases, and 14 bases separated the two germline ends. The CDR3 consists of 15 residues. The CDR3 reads CASSESTGSNYGYTF. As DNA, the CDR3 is TGTGCCAGCAGCGAATCCACAGGGTCCAACTATGGCTACACCTTC.

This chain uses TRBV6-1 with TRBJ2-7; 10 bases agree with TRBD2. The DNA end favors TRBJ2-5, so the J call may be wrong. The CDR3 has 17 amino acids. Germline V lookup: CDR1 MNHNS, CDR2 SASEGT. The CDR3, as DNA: TGTGCCAGCAGCCGCTCGGGAGCGGGGGGGATCCAAGAGACCCAGTACTTC. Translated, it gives CASSRSGAGGIQETQYF.

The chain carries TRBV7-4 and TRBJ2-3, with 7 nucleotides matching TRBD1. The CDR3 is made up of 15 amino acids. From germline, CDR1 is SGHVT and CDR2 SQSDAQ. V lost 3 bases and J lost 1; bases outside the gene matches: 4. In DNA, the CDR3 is TGTGCCAGCAGCTTTACAGGGGCTGGCACAGATACGCAGTATTTT. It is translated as CASSFTGAGTDTQYF.

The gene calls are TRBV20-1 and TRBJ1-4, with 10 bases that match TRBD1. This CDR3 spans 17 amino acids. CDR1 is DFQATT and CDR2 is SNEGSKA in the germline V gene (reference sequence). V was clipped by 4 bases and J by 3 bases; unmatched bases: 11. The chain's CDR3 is CSATSPGTGAANEKLFF. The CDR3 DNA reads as TGCAGTGCTACTAGTCCCGGGACAGGGGCAGCTAATGAAAAACTGTTTTTT.

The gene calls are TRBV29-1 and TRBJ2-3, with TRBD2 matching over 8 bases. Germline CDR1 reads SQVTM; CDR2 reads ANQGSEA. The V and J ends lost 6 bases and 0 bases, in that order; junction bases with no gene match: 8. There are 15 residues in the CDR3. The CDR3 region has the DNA TGCAGCGTGTCCCCTCCGGGAGGGAGCACAGATACGCAGTATTTT. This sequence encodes CSVSPPGGSTDTQYF.

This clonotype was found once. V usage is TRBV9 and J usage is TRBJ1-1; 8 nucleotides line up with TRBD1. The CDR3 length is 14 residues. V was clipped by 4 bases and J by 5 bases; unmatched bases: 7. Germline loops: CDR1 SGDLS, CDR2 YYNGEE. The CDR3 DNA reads TGTGCCAGCAGCACCCAGGGGGCGCGAACTGAAGCTTTCTTT. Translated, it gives CASSTQGARTEAFF.

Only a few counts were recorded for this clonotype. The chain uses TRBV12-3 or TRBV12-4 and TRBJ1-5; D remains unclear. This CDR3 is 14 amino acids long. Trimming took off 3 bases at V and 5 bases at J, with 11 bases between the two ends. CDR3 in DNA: TGTGCCAGCAGTTTCTTGCAGACCGATCAGCCCCAGCATTTT. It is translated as CASSFLQTDQPQHF.